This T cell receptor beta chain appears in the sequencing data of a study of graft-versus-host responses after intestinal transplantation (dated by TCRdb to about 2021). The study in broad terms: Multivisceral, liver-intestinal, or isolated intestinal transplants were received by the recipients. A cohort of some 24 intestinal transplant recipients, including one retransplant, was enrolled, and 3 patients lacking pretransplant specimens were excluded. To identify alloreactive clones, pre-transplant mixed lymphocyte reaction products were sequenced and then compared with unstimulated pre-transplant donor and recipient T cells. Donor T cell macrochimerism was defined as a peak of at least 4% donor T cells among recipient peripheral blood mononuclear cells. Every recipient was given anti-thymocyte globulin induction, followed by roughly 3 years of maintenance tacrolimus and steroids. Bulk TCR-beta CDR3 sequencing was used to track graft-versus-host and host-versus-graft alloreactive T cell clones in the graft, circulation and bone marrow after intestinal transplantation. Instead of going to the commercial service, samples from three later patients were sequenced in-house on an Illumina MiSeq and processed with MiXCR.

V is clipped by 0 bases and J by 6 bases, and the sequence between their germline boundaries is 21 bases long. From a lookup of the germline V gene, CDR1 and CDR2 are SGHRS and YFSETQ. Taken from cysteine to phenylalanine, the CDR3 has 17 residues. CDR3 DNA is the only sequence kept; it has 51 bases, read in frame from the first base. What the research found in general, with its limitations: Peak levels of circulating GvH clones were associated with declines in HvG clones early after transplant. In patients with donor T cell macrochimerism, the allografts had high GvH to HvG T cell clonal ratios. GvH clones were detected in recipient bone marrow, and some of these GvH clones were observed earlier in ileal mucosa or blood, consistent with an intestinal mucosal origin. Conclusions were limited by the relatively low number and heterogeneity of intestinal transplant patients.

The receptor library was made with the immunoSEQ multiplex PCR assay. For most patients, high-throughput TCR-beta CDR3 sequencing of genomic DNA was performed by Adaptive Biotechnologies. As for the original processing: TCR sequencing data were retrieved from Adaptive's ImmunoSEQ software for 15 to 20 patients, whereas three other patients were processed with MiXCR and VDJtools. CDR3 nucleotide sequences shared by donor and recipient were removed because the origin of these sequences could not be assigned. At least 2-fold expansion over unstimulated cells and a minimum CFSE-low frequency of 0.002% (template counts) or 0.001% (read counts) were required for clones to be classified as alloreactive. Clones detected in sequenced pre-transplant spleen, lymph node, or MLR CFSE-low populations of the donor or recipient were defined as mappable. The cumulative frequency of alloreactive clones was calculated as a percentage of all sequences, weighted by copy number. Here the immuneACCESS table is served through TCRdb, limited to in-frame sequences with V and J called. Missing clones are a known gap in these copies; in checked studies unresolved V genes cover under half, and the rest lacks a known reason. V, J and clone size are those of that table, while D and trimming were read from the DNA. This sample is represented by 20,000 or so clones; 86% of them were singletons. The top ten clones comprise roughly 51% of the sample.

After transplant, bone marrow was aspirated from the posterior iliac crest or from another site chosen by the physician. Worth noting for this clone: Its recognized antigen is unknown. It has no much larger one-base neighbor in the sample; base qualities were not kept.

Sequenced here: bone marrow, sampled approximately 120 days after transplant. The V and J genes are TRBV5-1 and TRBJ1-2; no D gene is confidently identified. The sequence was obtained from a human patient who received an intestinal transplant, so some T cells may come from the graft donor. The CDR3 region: CASSLETTQLLSDGYTF. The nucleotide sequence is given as TGCGCCAGCAGCTTGGAGACCACCCAGCTCCTAAGCGATGGCTACACCTTC.